This T cell receptor beta chain was sequenced for a study of blood T cell repertoires in COVID-19. As for the study in general: The United States, Italy and Spain supplied acute and convalescent COVID-19 samples. Sample material is recorded as cDNA or gDNA derived from T cells, B-cell-depleted T cells, or PBMCs.

The germline CDR1 and CDR2 sequences are SGHVS and FQNEAQ. V lost 5 bases, J lost 0 bases, and 17 bases lay in between. The CDR3 runs to 17 residues. Under the authors' procedure: The assay estimated nucleated cells by amplifying reference gene primers. Only in-frame clones appear in the TCRdb table, and some are missing; sequencing was by immunoSEQ multiplex PCR. V, J and clone size reflect that table, while D and trimming were determined from the DNA. The sample includes under 200,000 clones, around 85% of them seen just once. This clone occurred a few times. The chain joins TRBV7-8 to TRBJ1-5; no definite D call. This sequence originates from a woman of 80 years or more with acute or convalescent COVID-19. Sequencing input: peripheral blood. CDR3: CASSPLAGLDSNQPQHF. For the CDR3, the DNA is TGTGCCAGCAGCCCCCTGGCGGGTTTGGATAGCAATCAGCCCCAGCATTTT.